A selection of T cell receptor beta chains follows, all from one sample in a study of lymphopenia after photon versus proton radiotherapy. Clones were sequenced by immunoSEQ multiplex PCR, and TCRdb holds only the in-frame ones, with some missing. This sample has 40,000 to 45,000 clones, with just over 85% found just once. The specimen comprised peripheral blood, sampled from a patient treated with proton-based radiotherapy. The origin of the receptors is a woman in her 70s with pancreatic cancer. Some clones in this sample may be carry-over from other donors' samples. The CDR3 runs from the conserved cysteine through the conserved F or W. A D gene is named only where the DNA matches it firmly. Only some rows state a clone size, as once, few, many or a class for expanded clones.

abundance	v_gene	d_gene	j_gene	CDR3nt	CDR3aa
.	TRBV2	TRBD1	TRBJ1-4	TGTGCCAGCAGCCAAGGGACAGCTAATGAAAAACTGTTTTTT	CASSQGTANEKLFF
.	TRBV2	TRBD1	TRBJ1-1	TGTGCCAGCAGCCTAATGACAGGGGGGAGGGCTGAAGCTTTCTTT	CASSLMTGGRAEAFF
.	TRBV7-9	.	TRBJ2-3	TGTGCCAGCAGCAACCCAGTGAGGGAATCAGATACGCAGTATTTT	CASSNPVRESDTQYF
.	TRBV7-3	.	TRBJ2-2	TGTGCCAGCAGCCCTCGACGGGGCACCGGGGAGCTGTTTTTT	CASSPRRGTGELFF
.	TRBV29-1	.	TRBJ1-4	TGCAGCGTTGAAGGTGAAAAACTGTTTTTT	CSVEGEKLFF
once	TRBV5-1	.	TRBJ2-5	TGCGCCAGCACCCGGGACCAGTCGGGAGAGACCCAGTACTTC	CASTRDQSGETQYF
few	TRBV6-5	TRBD1	TRBJ1-6	TGTGCCAGCAGTTACACGATCCCGGGACAGACCGCACCCCTCCACTTT	CASSYTIPGQTAPLHF
.	TRBV27	TRBD1	TRBJ2-3	TGTGCCAGCAGTTTATTCCGGGACAGGGGCGCAGATACGCAGTATTTT	CASSLFRDRGADTQYF
.	TRBV7-2	.	TRBJ1-3	TGTGCCAGCAGCCCCAATGGAGGGTGGGGAAACACCATATATTTT	CASSPNGGWGNTIYF
.	TRBV6-5	TRBD1	TRBJ2-7	TGTGCCAGCAGCATAAACAGGGGCTACGAGCAGTACTTC	CASSINRGYEQYF
.	TRBV25-1	.	TRBJ2-1	TGTGCCAGCAGTGAATCGACAGGCAGGCCTAGCGGAGACAATGAGCAGTTCTTC	CASSESTGRPSGDNEQFF
.	TRBV28	.	TRBJ1-1	TGTGCCAGCAGTTTATCGGCTCGGAACACTGAAGCTTTCTTT	CASSLSARNTEAFF
.	TRBV19	.	TRBJ1-5	TGTGCCAGTAGTATAACCGGGACTCAGAAGCCCCAGCATTTT	CASSITGTQKPQHF
.	TRBV5-4	TRBD2	TRBJ2-1	TGTGCCAGCAGCGAGCGACTAGCGGAGTACAATGAGCAGTTCTTC	CASSERLAEYNEQFF
.	TRBV29-1	.	TRBJ2-1	TGCAGCGTGAAAATAGGAGGCGGAGATGAGCAGTTCTTC	CSVKIGGGDEQFF
.	TRBV30	.	TRBJ1-5	TGTGCCTGGGCCCCAGATTCAGGTCTAACCCAGCATTTT	CAWAPDSGLTQHF
.	TRBV27	.	TRBJ1-5	TGTGCCAGCAGAGCTCAGGGGCGCAATCAGCCCCAGCATTTT	CASRAQGRNQPQHF
.	TRBV28	.	TRBJ1-3	TGTGCCAGCAGTTCCGGCGGATACTCTGGAAACACCATATATTTT	CASSSGGYSGNTIYF
.	TRBV21-1	.	TRBJ2-5	TGTGCCAGCAGGCCCCGGAAACCCAGGACAGGGGGGCGGCCGGAGACCCAGTACTTC	CASRPRKPRTGGRPETQYF
few	TRBV7-6	.	TRBJ2-7	TGTGCCAGCAGTGTCCCCAGGGGCGAGCAGTACTTC	CASSVPRGEQYF
.	TRBV30	.	TRBJ1-6	TGTGCCTGGAGTGAAGGGGCACGCTCCTATAATTCACCCCTCCACTTT	CAWSEGARSYNSPLHF
.	TRBV27	.	TRBJ2-1	TGTGCCAGCAGTTTATCGTCCAACAATGAGCAGTTCTTC	CASSLSSNNEQFF
.	TRBV28	.	TRBJ1-2	TGTGCCAGCAGTTTAAGGGGAGAGTTGGGCTATGGCTACACCTTC	CASSLRGELGYGYTF
.	TRBV15	TRBD1	TRBJ2-7	TGTGCCACCAGCAGAGGAGGGGACAGTGGAACCTACGAGCAGTACTTC	CATSRGGDSGTYEQYF
.	TRBV19	.	TRBJ1-6	TGTGCCAGTAGTATAGATAGTCTCGGTAATTCACCCCTCCACTTT	CASSIDSLGNSPLHF
once	TRBV10-3	.	TRBJ2-5	TGTGCCATCAGTGAGTCGAGGGGGTGGGAGACCCAGTACTTC	CAISESRGWETQYF
.	TRBV7-2	.	TRBJ1-1	TGTGCCAGCAGCTTAGCGCCGGGGGGCGGCACTGAAGCTTTCTTT	CASSLAPGGGTEAFF
once	TRBV5-1	.	TRBJ2-2	TGCGCCAGCAGCAAAGATCCGACAGGCCGGGGCGGGGAGCTGTTTTTT	CASSKDPTGRGGELFF
.	TRBV21-1	.	TRBJ2-1	TGTGCCAGCAACGGACTAAAGGATGGTGAGCAGTTCTTC	CASNGLKDGEQFF